This T cell receptor beta chain was captured by sequencing in a study of T cell responses to AZD1222 COVID-19 vaccine. Findings and caveats of the study: Baseline seropositivity occurred in only 5 to 7 AZD1222 recipients. Close to half of spike-specific TCRs reportedly recognize unmutated variant regions.

In regard to this clone: Its matching antigen is unknown.

Using immunoSEQ multiplex PCR, the repertoire was profiled, and TCRdb retains in-frame clones only, with some absent. The sample lists 60,000 to 75,000 clones; 85% to 90% were seen once. V was pared by 2 bases and J by 2 bases, with 9 bases between. The CDR3 is made up of 14 amino acids. Germline loops: CDR1 KGHSH, CDR2 LQKENI. Sequencing used peripheral blood, obtained on day 0 of AZD1222 vaccination. The source is an adult in good health. The chain couples TRBV18 to TRBJ1-2, with D unresolved. The CDR3 coding sequence is TGTGCCAGCTCACCAGAACAGAGAAACTATGGCTACACCTTC. It encodes CASSPEQRNYGYTF.